These 27 T cell receptor beta chains were sequenced from one sample in a study of CD8+CD57+ T cells in acquired aplastic anemia. Individuals selected for sequencing had exhibited CD8+CD57+ cell expansion on flow cytometry. Genomic DNA, the template, was used for profiling of the TCR beta VDJ and CDR3. TCRdb used MiXCR to reprocess the reads, holding one entry per CDR3 protein. Among approximately 200,000 distinct CDR3 sequences listed, around 49% were seen once. The source material was sorted CD4+, CD8+, or CD8+CD57+ T cells (not recorded which) from PBMCs. The source is a human donor with aplastic anemia.

The CDR3 DNA sequence: TGTGCCAGCAGCGTAGGCCCTACGAGCTATGAGCAGTTCTTC. Its protein product is CASSVGPTSYEQFF. V and J are TRBV9 and TRBJ2-1; D remains ambiguous. The CDR3 contains 14 residues. Trimming took off 0 bases at V and 8 bases at J, with 12 bases between the two ends. In germline, CDR1 is SGDLS, CDR2 YYNGEE.

Only a few counts were recorded for this clonotype. The chain links TRBV6-6 to TRBJ2-7; 8 nucleotides agree with TRBD1. From germline, CDR1 is MNHNY and CDR2 SVGAGI (reference sequence). The CDR3 sequence is 18 residues long. V trimming: 5 bases; J trimming: 1 base; junction bases outside the gene matches: 16. CDR3 nucleotides: TGTGCCAGCAGTCCCCGGGCAGGGGGCGCTTATTATTCCTACGAGCAGTACTTC. Protein: CASSPRAGGAYYSYEQYF.

This clonotype came up once. This could be a read error, since a much larger clone is one nucleotide away. V usage is TRBV6-5 and J usage is TRBJ1-5; the D is unclear. Trimming cost V 2 bases and J 4 bases, with 3 bases left between them. The V gene's germline CDR1 is MNHEY and CDR2 SVGAGI. CDR3 length equals 12 residues. The CDR3 bases are TGTGCCAGCAGTTACACTAATCAGCCCCAGCATTTT. Its translation: CASSYTNQPQHF.

This clonotype was counted only a few times. A read error may be the cause here, since a much bigger clone is one base away. The chain employs TRBV20-1 and TRBJ1-1, with D possibly TRBD1 on 5 matching bases. Germline V CDR1 and CDR2: DFQATT, SNEGSKA (reference sequence). The CDR3 extends over 15 amino acids. CDR3 protein: CSARDLGRGHTKAFF. The CDR3, as DNA: TGCAGTGCTAGAGATTTAGGCCGGGGCCACACTAAAGCTTTCTTT.

This sequence joins TRBV2 and TRBJ1-1; D perhaps matches TRBD1 (5 bases). V was shortened by 6 bases and J by 4 bases, with 12 bases between the two germline ends. CDR1 is SNHLY, CDR2 FYNNEI, per germline. CDR3 length: 13 residues. The CDR3 reads CASSFQGLTEAFF. CDR3 nucleotides: TGTGCCAGCAGCTTTCAGGGACTCACTGAAGCTTTCTTT.

This clonotype was detected a few times. The chain recombines TRBV15 with TRBJ1-2; 7 bases match TRBD1. CDR3 length equals 14 residues. Germline V CDR1 and CDR2: LNHNV, YYDKDF (reference sequence). V trimming: 5 bases; J trimming: 4 bases; junction bases outside the gene matches: 7. The CDR3: CATSGSGGTYGYTF. CDR3 coding DNA: TGTGCCACCAGCGGTTCAGGGGGAACCTATGGCTACACCTTC.

There are many counts of this clonotype. The gene calls are TRBV5-1 and TRBJ2-5; 10 bases are a match to TRBD2. From germline, CDR1 is SGHRS and CDR2 YFSETQ. J was trimmed by 2 bases and V by 0 bases; bases with no gene match: 4. The CDR3 is 16 residues long. CDR3 coding DNA: TGCGCCAGCAGCTTGGATCCTAGCGGGGGACAAGAGACCCAGTACTTC. Protein product: CASSLDPSGGQETQYF. Variable domain in full (rest from reference TRBV5-1 and TRBJ2-5): KAGVTQTPRYLIKTRGQQVTLSCSPISGHRSVSWYQQTPGQGLQFLFEYFSETQRNKGNFPGRFSGRQFSNSRSEMNVSTLELGDSALYLCASSLDPSGGQETQYFGPGTRLLVL.

This clonotype was seen just once. The V and J genes are TRBV9 and TRBJ1-2, with D perhaps TRBD1 (6 bases). This CDR3 spans 15 amino acids. The germline CDR1 and CDR2 sequences are SGDLS and YYNGEE. Deletions cut 4 bases from V and 2 bases from J, with 15 bases between. The CDR3 loop reads CASSYPGAGNYGYTF. DNA for the CDR3: TGTGCCAGCAGCTACCCAGGGGCAGGGAACTATGGCTACACCTTC.

The sample holds a few counts of this clonotype. V is TRBV10-1 and J is TRBJ1-6; D gene uncertain. This CDR3 is built from 14 residues. Germline V gives CDR1 WNHNN, CDR2 SYGVQD (reference sequence). V dropped 8 bases and J dropped 4 bases, with 12 bases sitting between them. In DNA, the CDR3 is TGCGCCAGCGGTGGAACAGCGTATAATTCACCCCTCCACTTT. As protein: CASGGTAYNSPLHF.

This clonotype was detected many times. V is TRBV2 and J is TRBJ1-1; 9 positions agree with TRBD1. Trimming at V came to 5 bases and at J to 0 bases, leaving 13 bases not matched to a gene. From germline, CDR1 is SNHLY and CDR2 FYNNEI. The CDR3 length is 18 residues. The CDR3 coding sequence is TGTGCCAGCAGTCAAACCCCCGGGACAGGGTTCATGAACACTGAAGCTTTCTTT. Translated, it gives CASSQTPGTGFMNTEAFF.

The rearrangement links TRBV19 to TRBJ1-5, with 7 bases matching TRBD1. This CDR3 spans 13 amino acids. Germline CDR1 reads LNHDA; CDR2 reads SQIVND (reference sequence). Trimming cost V 10 bases and J 3 bases; bases outside gene matches: 6. The CDR3 loop reads CATKDRPNQPQHF. In DNA form, the CDR3 reads TGTGCCACCAAGGACAGGCCCAATCAGCCCCAGCATTTT.

This clonotype was seen more than once but under ten times. J is TRBJ1-6 and V is TRBV10-3, with TRBD1 identical over 7 bases. The junction had 1 base not matched to a gene; V was cut back by 3 bases and J by 8 bases. There are 13 residues in the CDR3. Looked up from germline, CDR1 is ENHRY and CDR2 is SYGVKD. CDR3 DNA: TGTGCCATCAGTGACAGGGGGGATTCACCCCTCCACTTT. The encoded protein is CAISDRGDSPLHF.

This clonotype came up many times. The V and J genes are TRBV3-1 and TRBJ2-2; a weak D match, TRBD2 (6 bases). Looked up from germline, CDR1 is LGHDT and CDR2 is YNNKEL (reference sequence). The CDR3 runs to 13 residues. V lost 11 bases, J lost 4 bases, and 14 bases lay in between. CDR3 sequence reads: CAAGQRITGELFF. For the CDR3, the DNA is TGTGCCGCGGGGCAAAGGATCACCGGGGAGCTGTTTTTT. The entire variable domain, with the rest obtained from reference TRBV3-1 and TRBJ2-2, is as follows: DTAVSQTPKYLVTQMGNDKSIKCEQNLGHDTMYWYKQDSKKFLKIMFSYNNKELIINETVPNRFSPKSPDKAHLNLHINSLELGDSAVYFCAAGQRITGELFFGEGSRLTVL.

This rearrangement joins TRBV6-1 to TRBJ2-3, with D perhaps TRBD2 (5 bases). The germline gives CDR1 MNHNS, CDR2 SASEGT. V lost 2 bases and J lost 2, with 14 bases in between. The CDR3 loop spans 16 amino acids. The CDR3: CASSEQVPGNTDTQYF. CDR3 DNA: TGTGCCAGCAGTGAACAGGTCCCGGGGAACACAGATACGCAGTATTTT.

The V and J genes are TRBV6-2 or TRBV6-3 and TRBJ2-1; TRBD2 aligns across 9 bases. The V and J ends lost 5 bases and 1 base, in that order; junction bases with no gene match: 6. The CDR3 totals 16 residues. Germline lookup yields CDR1 MNHEY and CDR2 SVGEGT. The CDR3 region has the DNA TGTGCCAGCAGTGGGGCGGGGGGGCCTTCCTACAATGAGCAGTTCTTC. This encodes CASSGAGGPSYNEQFF.

The chain links TRBV7-6 to TRBJ1-1, with D maybe TRBD1 (5 bases). Trimming stripped 5 bases from V and 5 bases from J, with 18 bases between. The CDR3 has 15 residues. The germline V gene has CDR1 SGHVS and CDR2 FNYEAQ. In DNA, the CDR3 is TGTGCCAGCAGCCTAAGCGGGCCAGGGTCGACTGAAGCTTTCTTT. Encoded protein: CASSLSGPGSTEAFF.

The chain couples TRBV2 to TRBJ2-2; D call uncertain. V was shortened by 0 bases and J by 8 bases, with 7 bases between the two germline ends. CDR3 length: 13 amino acids. The germline V gene has CDR1 SNHLY and CDR2 FYNNEI. The CDR3 coding sequence is TGTGCCAGCAGTGAAGCTGGATTAGGGGAGCTGTTTTTT. Amino acid sequence: CASSEAGLGELFF. The full variable domain, its missing parts supplied by reference TRBV2 and TRBJ2-2, is EPEVTQTPSHQVTQMGQEVILRCVPISNHLYFYWYRQILGQKVEFLVSFYNNEISEKSEIFDDQFSVERPDGSNFTLKIRSTKLEDSAMYFCASSEAGLGELFFGEGSRLTVL.

Ten or more counts support this clonotype. The chain couples TRBV12-3 or TRBV12-4 to TRBJ2-1, with 11 bases that match TRBD2. The CDR3 length is 16 residues. With 0 bases clipped from V and 7 bases from J, the junction kept 5 bases outside the gene matches. The CDR3 nucleotides are TGTGCCAGCAGTTTAGCGCAGGCTAGCGGGGGGAATGAGCAGTTCTTC. It is translated as CASSLAQASGGNEQFF.

Ten or more counts support this clonotype. This chain connects TRBV20-1 to TRBJ1-5, with D possibly being TRBD1 (6 bases). Trimming stripped 2 bases from V and 3 bases from J, with 11 bases between. CDR1 DFQATT and CDR2 SNEGSKA come from the germline V gene (reference sequence). This CDR3 spans 14 amino acids. CDR3 loop: CSARPDRLNQPQHF. The CDR3 coding sequence is TGCAGTGCTAGACCGGACAGACTCAATCAGCCCCAGCATTTT.

This clonotype was recorded many times. V usage is TRBV6-5 and J usage is TRBJ2-7, with 9 positions matching TRBD1. V shed 5 bases, J shed 6 bases, and the junction held 5 bases outside the gene matches. CDR3 length: 13 amino acids. The germline V gene has CDR1 MNHEY and CDR2 SVGAGI. The CDR3 bases are TGTGCCAGCAGTGGACAGGGGTACGGCGAGCAGTACTTC. Translation gives CASSGQGYGEQYF.

CDR3 DNA sequence: TGTGCCATCAGTGTCACAGGGACCTACGTCCTGACTTTC. This sequence encodes CAISVTGTYVLTF. The chain links TRBV10-3 to TRBJ2-6, with D maybe TRBD1 (6 bases). Germline loops: CDR1 ENHRY, CDR2 SYGVKD. The CDR3 has 13 residues. V was clipped by 4 bases and J by 11 bases, with 12 bases between them.

The table lists this clonotype with a count of one. A much larger clone is a single base away; this may be a read error. The conserved phenylalanine or tryptophan normally closing the CDR3 is absent here, so this likely arose from a read error. DNA of the CDR3: TGTGCCAGCAGCCCGGGACTAGCGGGGGGGCAGAACACCGGGGAGCTGTTTCTT. Protein product: CASSPGLAGGQNTGELFL. The rearrangement uses TRBV13 and TRBJ2-2; 16 bases are shared with TRBD2. Trimming removed 5 bases from V and 1 base from J; junction bases left unmatched: 4. The CDR3 is made up of 18 amino acids. The germline CDR1 and CDR2 sequences are PRHDT and FYEKMQ (reference sequence).

V is TRBV20-1 and J is TRBJ2-7, with 7 bases identical to TRBD1. The V segment lost 6 bases and the J segment 6 bases; nucleotides outside the gene matches: 11. CDR3 length equals 13 residues. The germline V gene has CDR1 DFQATT and CDR2 SNEGSKA (reference sequence). The CDR3 is CSAHRQGASEQYF. DNA for the CDR3: TGCAGTGCCCACAGACAGGGTGCATCCGAGCAGTACTTC.

This clonotype was seen ten or more times. The rearrangement links TRBV4-2 to TRBJ2-1; D is ambiguous. This CDR3 is 14 amino acids long. V was pared by 1 base and J by 5 bases, with 9 bases between. Germline V gene data show CDR1 as LGHNA and CDR2 as YNFKEQ. The CDR3 loop reads CASSQGPPNNEQFF. In DNA, the CDR3 is TGTGCCAGCAGCCAAGGACCGCCTAACAATGAGCAGTTCTTC.

Many counts were recorded for this clonotype. V is TRBV7-2 and J is TRBJ2-1; perhaps TRBD2 as D (6 bases). From germline, CDR1 is SGHTA and CDR2 FQGNSA. The CDR3 runs 16 residues. V lost 5 bases to trimming and J lost 8 bases, with 22 bases between them. The CDR3 spells CASSPPPWRGLDEQFF. The CDR3 coding sequence is TGTGCCAGCAGCCCGCCTCCGTGGCGGGGCCTTGATGAGCAGTTCTTC.

This clonotype occurred many times. This sequence joins TRBV6-5 and TRBJ2-3; D is possibly TRBD1 or TRBD2 (6 bases each). The CDR3 has 14 amino acids. Germline CDR1 and CDR2: MNHEY and SVGAGI. Trimming stripped 7 bases from V and 1 base from J, with 12 bases between. In DNA form, the CDR3 reads TGTGCCAGCAATGCGGGACATCGCACAGATACGCAGTATTTT. Residues: CASNAGHRTDTQYF.

CDR3 sequence reads: CSAPLMAGGTSYEQYF. CDR3 nucleotides: TGCAGTGCCCCTCTGATGGCGGGAGGCACGTCCTACGAGCAGTACTTC. V gene TRBV20-1 combines with J gene TRBJ2-7, with 8 bases fitting TRBD2. With V trimmed by 6 bases and J by 1 base, 14 bases remained unmatched. CDR1 and CDR2 (germline): DFQATT, SNEGSKA (reference sequence). CDR3 length: 16 amino acids.